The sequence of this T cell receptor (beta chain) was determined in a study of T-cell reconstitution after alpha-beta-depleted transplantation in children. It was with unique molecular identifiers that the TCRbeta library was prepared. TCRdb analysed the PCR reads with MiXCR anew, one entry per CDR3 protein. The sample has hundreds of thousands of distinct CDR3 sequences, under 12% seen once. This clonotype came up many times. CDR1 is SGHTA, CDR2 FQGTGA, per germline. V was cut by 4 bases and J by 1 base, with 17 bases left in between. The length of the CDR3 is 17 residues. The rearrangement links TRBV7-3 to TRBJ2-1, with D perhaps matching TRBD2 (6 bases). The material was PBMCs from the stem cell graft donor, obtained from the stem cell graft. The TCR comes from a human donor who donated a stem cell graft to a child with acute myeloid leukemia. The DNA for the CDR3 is TGTGCCAGCAGCTGGGGACTCCTGGGTAGTTCCTACAATGAGCAGTTCTTC. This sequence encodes CASSWGLLGSSYNEQFF.